Listed below are T cell receptor beta chains from one sample, sequenced in a study of blood T cells in healthy people across ages. TCRdb reprocessed the 5' RACE reads with MiXCR, giving one entry per CDR3 protein. The sample contains roughly 550,000 distinct CDR3 sequences, 24% of which appear only once. In addition, the sample was reused for a study of T cells of mothers and their children.

The sample consisted of blood. These receptors all come from a boy between 10 and 17 years old in good health. CDR3s include the opening cysteine and the closing phenylalanine or tryptophan. The D gene is left open where the match is weak. Clone size is stated in some rows and not others, as once, few, many or a class when expanded.

D | J | V | size | DNA | CDR3
TRBD1 | TRBJ1-5 | TRBV20-1 | - | TGCAGTGCTAGACACCACCGGGACAGGGTAGACCAGCCCCAGCATTTT | CSARHHRDRVDQPQHF
- | TRBJ1-3 | TRBV29-1 | few | TGCAGCGTTGAGGACCCCCGAGGAAACACCATATATTTT | CSVEDPRGNTIYF
TRBD1 | TRBJ2-4 | TRBV29-1 | - | TGCAGCCACGACAGGGGGCTCTCGGCCAAAAACATTCAGTACTTC | CSHDRGLSAKNIQYF
- | TRBJ1-3 | TRBV7-9 | few | TGTGCCAGCAGCTGGGGGGCGGAGGACACCATATATTTT | CASSWGAEDTIYF
- | TRBJ2-3 | TRBV6-5 | - | TGTGCCAGCAGTTACCTATATACAGATACGCAGTATTTT | CASSYLYTDTQYF
TRBD2 | TRBJ2-1 | TRBV28 | - | TGTGCCAGCAGGCCCTACCCTCTAGCGGGGGGGCACCCCTCCTACAATGAGCAGTTCTTC | CASRPYPLAGGHPSYNEQFF
- | TRBJ2-7 | TRBV6-2/TRBV6-3 | few | TGTGCCAGCAGTTACTCCCCCTATGGCTCCTACGAGCAGTACTTC | CASSYSPYGSYEQYF
- | TRBJ2-1 | TRBV2 | few | TGTGCCGGCAGTGAAGCGGTGGGGACCTACAATGAGCAGTTCTTC | CAGSEAVGTYNEQFF
- | TRBJ1-5 | TRBV29-1 | - | TGCAGCGTTGATTCGGGCAGGGATCAGCCCCAGCATTTT | CSVDSGRDQPQHF
TRBD1 | TRBJ2-1 | TRBV19 | few | TGTGCCAGTAGTGGGCCCCCCAACAGGGGTTACAATGAGCAGTTCTTC | CASSGPPNRGYNEQFF
TRBD2 | TRBJ2-1 | TRBV14 | few | TGTGCCAGCAGCCAAGGTGTTAGCGGGAGGGCTGTGACCTACAATGAGCAGTTCTTC | CASSQGVSGRAVTYNEQFF
- | TRBJ1-4 | TRBV7-9 | many | TGTGCCAGCAGCTTAGATGCAGGGATTAATGAAAAACTGTTTTTT | CASSLDAGINEKLFF
- | TRBJ2-2 | TRBV6-2/TRBV6-3 | - | TGTGCCAGCAGTTACTCGATCAGTGGGGAGCTGTTTTTT | CASSYSISGELFF
TRBD1 | TRBJ2-4 | TRBV6-1 | - | TGTGCCAGCAGTCGGACAGGGGGTGATATAGCCAAAAACATTCAGTACTTC | CASSRTGGDIAKNIQYF
TRBD1 | TRBJ2-2 | TRBV7-8 | many | TGTGCCAGCAGCTTAGTAGGGGGCACTAACACCGGGGAGCTGTTTTTT | CASSLVGGTNTGELFF
TRBD1 | TRBJ2-7 | TRBV6-2/TRBV6-3 | once | TGTGCCAGCAGTTACTCGACAGGGGACACCTACGAGCAGTACTTC | CASSYSTGDTYEQYF
TRBD2 | TRBJ2-7 | TRBV20-1 | few | TGCAGTGCTAGAGATTTGGGACTAGCGGGAGGTCGGTCCTACGAGCAGTACTTC | CSARDLGLAGGRSYEQYF
TRBD2 | TRBJ2-1 | TRBV4-2 | few | TGTGCCGGCAGCCAAGATCAGGGACTAGGCTACAATGAGCAGTTCTTC | CAGSQDQGLGYNEQFF
- | TRBJ2-7 | TRBV3-1 | - | TGTGCCAGCAGCCAGACGTCACCCTACGAGCAGTACTTC | CASSQTSPYEQYF
TRBD2 | TRBJ2-5 | TRBV20-1 | - | TGCAGTGCTAGACAAGGACTAGCGGGAGTTCAAGAGACCCAGTACTTC | CSARQGLAGVQETQYF
TRBD2 | TRBJ2-3 | TRBV28 | few | TGTGCCAGCAGTTTACCGGGACTAGCGGGAGTAGATACGCAGTATTTT | CASSLPGLAGVDTQYF
TRBD1 | TRBJ2-7 | TRBV20-1 | - | TGCAGTGCTCCGGACAGGGAGTGGGGCTACGAGCAGTACTTC | CSAPDREWGYEQYF
- | TRBJ2-3 | TRBV20-1 | - | TGCAGTGCTAGTCCGGAGGGCGTGGTAACAGATACGCAGTATTTT | CSASPEGVVTDTQYF
- | TRBJ2-7 | TRBV28 | few | TGTGCCAGCAGTCAACGCTCCCTAAGGGACGAGCAGTACTTC | CASSQRSLRDEQYF
TRBD2 | TRBJ2-7 | TRBV4-3 | many | TGCGCCAGCAGCCAAGATCTAGCGGGAGCCAACGAGCAGTACTTC | CASSQDLAGANEQYF
- | TRBJ1-2 | TRBV20-1 | - | TGCAGTGCTAGAGACACGCCCCCGAACTATGGCTACACCTTC | CSARDTPPNYGYTF
- | TRBJ2-7 | TRBV10-2 | - | TGCGCCAGCAGGGAGAAGGGGTCTCCTCCGGGCGAGCAGTACTTC | CASREKGSPPGEQYF
TRBD1 | TRBJ1-2 | TRBV15 | - | TGTGCCACCAGCAGAGATTCGACAGGGGCATATGGCTACACCTTC | CATSRDSTGAYGYTF
- | TRBJ2-1 | TRBV24-1 | - | TGTGCCACCAGTAGCGGGCCCAATGAGCAGTTCTTC | CATSSGPNEQFF
TRBD2 | TRBJ2-2 | TRBV30 | few | TGTGCCTGGAGTGTACTTGGGCTAGCGGGAACCGGGGAGCTGTTTTTT | CAWSVLGLAGTGELFF
- | TRBJ1-5 | TRBV3-1 | few | TGTGCCAGCAGCCAAGATGCGTCAGGATATAGCAATCAGCCCCAGCATTTT | CASSQDASGYSNQPQHF
- | TRBJ2-2 | TRBV2 | few | TGTGCCAGCTTCATCGGGACTTTGAACACCGGGGAGCTGTTTTTT | CASFIGTLNTGELFF
TRBD1 | TRBJ2-3 | TRBV6-1 | - | TGTGCCAGCAGTCTTGGGACAGCCACAGATACGCAGTATTTT | CASSLGTATDTQYF
- | TRBJ2-2 | TRBV29-1 | few | TGCAGCGTTGAAGTGGGTGGAGCGAACACCGGGGAGCTGTTTTTT | CSVEVGGANTGELFF
- | TRBJ1-1 | TRBV4-3 | - | TGCGCCAGCAGCCAAGTGTCGGGGGAGGCTGAAGCTTTCTTT | CASSQVSGEAEAFF
- | TRBJ1-4 | TRBV6-4 | few | TGTGCCAGCAGTGTCTACGGGGGGACTAATGAAAAACTGTTTTTT | CASSVYGGTNEKLFF
- | TRBJ2-5 | TRBV6-2/TRBV6-3 | few | TGTGCCAGCAGCCATACCCCTCGGGAGACCCAGTACTTC | CASSHTPRETQYF